This record covers a single T cell receptor (beta chain). Its target is unknown. CD45RO-negative cells were positively selected for CCR7, leaving out terminally differentiated effector memory CD45RA+ cells. The CDR3 runs 13 residues. J lost 6 bases, V lost 5 bases, and 7 bases had no gene match. Germline CDR1 SGHNT, CDR2 YENEEA. Produced via immunoSEQ multiplex PCR; TCRdb's table is partial and in-frame only. This sample yields roughly 2,000,000 clones, of which 93% are seen a single time; about 1.7% belongs to the top ten. The sample originates from a study of shared clonotypes between healthy human individuals. Study in general: CD4 naive cells filled three plates per donor, CD4 memory three, CD8 naive two and CD8 memory one. Study observations and caveats: Sequencing depth was predicted to influence how clonotypes are shared among donors. Estimated richness values were generally larger in naive subsets than in memory subsets.

The source material was naive CD8+ T cells from PBMCs. The chain is built from TRBV11-3 and TRBJ2-7; TRBD1 matches at 7 bases. The sequence was obtained from a man younger than 35 in good health. Some clones in this sample may be carry-over from other donors' samples. Here the CDR3 DNA reads TGTGCCAGCAGCGAAAGGGGGCCCGGCGAGCAGTACTTC. Translation gives CASSERGPGEQYF.